The present entry profiles one TCR beta chain with its context. This record comes from a study of blood T cell repertoires in COVID-19. Overall study context: The United States, Italy and Spain provided the acute and convalescent COVID-19 samples.

In the study's own analysis: Amplification of reference gene primers provided the estimated nucleated cell counts. Some clones are missing from TCRdb's copy, which holds only in-frame ones; the method was immunoSEQ multiplex PCR. Clone size and V and J calls were adopted from that table, with D and trimming inferred from the DNA. The repertoire holds about 200,000 clones, with roughly 87% as singletons. The germline CDR1 and CDR2 sequences are SEHNR and FQNEAQ (reference sequence). This CDR3 comprises 15 residues. V lost 1 base, J lost 4 bases, and 11 bases lay in between. The sequence was obtained from a man aged 35 to 55 with active or convalescent COVID-19. The rearrangement uses TRBV7-9 and TRBJ1-3; a possible D gene is TRBD1 (6 bases). Input material: peripheral blood. The CDR3 region has the DNA TGTGCCAGCAGCTTAGTGGGGGCGCGGGGAAACACCATATATTTT. Amino acids: CASSLVGARGNTIYF.